The clone carrying this TCR beta chain has at least ten counts. Regions amplified from RNA transcripts were the TCR beta CDR3 regions. During a first-round RT-PCR of the TCR CDR3, the HTBI primer set was used. TCRdb used MiXCR to reprocess the multiplex PCR reads, holding one entry per CDR3 protein. The sample contains a few hundred thousand distinct CDR3 sequences, around a fifth of which appear only once. This entry belongs to a study of T cells in Graves' hyperthyroidism and ophthalmopathy. Around 10 ml fresh peripheral blood yielded the PBMCs. The TCR comes from a woman between 65 and 79 years old with Graves' ophthalmopathy. The specimen was blood.

CDR3 protein: CSVVLAGNTDTQYF. The CDR3, as DNA: TGCAGCGTTGTGCTAGCGGGAAACACAGATACGCAGTATTTT. The V gene is TRBV29-1, the J gene TRBJ2-3; 9 nucleotides align to TRBD2. V was clipped by 4 bases and J by 2 bases; unmatched bases: 4. This CDR3 contains 14 residues. Germline assignment: CDR1 SQVTM and CDR2 ANQGSEA.